This record concerns one T cell receptor (beta chain) sequence. Data came from immunoSEQ multiplex PCR; TCRdb stores just in-frame clones and leaves some out. The profile shows about 76,000 clones, around 89% of them singletons. This entry comes from a study of T cell responses to AZD1222 COVID-19 vaccine. Germline values: CDR1 SGHTA, CDR2 FQGNSA. The CDR3 totals 14 residues. Deletions cut 1 base from V and 8 bases from J, with 12 bases between. The chain joins TRBV7-2 to TRBJ2-1; no clear D gene. Sequences were derived from peripheral blood, sampled on day 0 of MenACWY control vaccination. This TCR derives from an adult in good health. This CDR3 reads CASSLDGPLDEQFF. The CDR3 nucleotides are TGTGCCAGCAGCTTAGATGGACCGCTCGATGAGCAGTTCTTC. Based on the CDR3 plus reference TRBV7-2 and TRBJ2-1, the full variable domain is GAGVSQSPSNKVTEKGKDVELRCDPISGHTALYWYRQSLGQGLEFLIYFQGNSAPDKSGLPSDRFSAERTGGSVSTLTIQRTQQEDSAVYLCASSLDGPLDEQFFGPGTRLTVL.